Included here is one T cell receptor (beta chain) sequence, with context. The sample originates from a study of blood T cells in healthy people across ages. CDR1 and CDR2 (germline): SEHNR, FQNEAQ (reference sequence). This CDR3 spans 12 amino acids. Trimming pared 5 bases from V and 5 bases from J, leaving 9 bases between. Primers used in a second PCR of about 6 to 11 cycles were a sample-barcoded 5' primer and a J-beta primer mix. Each CDR3 protein gets one entry after TCRdb re-called the 5' RACE reads with MiXCR. Counted here are over a million distinct CDR3 sequences, roughly 45% occurring once; the ten biggest clones make up about 20%.

This sequence joins TRBV7-9 and TRBJ2-5, with D unresolved. The TCR sequence derives from a woman aged 60 to 75 in good health. The sample was blood. CDR3 in amino acids: CASSPAEETQYF. The DNA for the CDR3 is TGTGCCAGCAGCCCTGCCGAGGAGACCCAGTACTTC.